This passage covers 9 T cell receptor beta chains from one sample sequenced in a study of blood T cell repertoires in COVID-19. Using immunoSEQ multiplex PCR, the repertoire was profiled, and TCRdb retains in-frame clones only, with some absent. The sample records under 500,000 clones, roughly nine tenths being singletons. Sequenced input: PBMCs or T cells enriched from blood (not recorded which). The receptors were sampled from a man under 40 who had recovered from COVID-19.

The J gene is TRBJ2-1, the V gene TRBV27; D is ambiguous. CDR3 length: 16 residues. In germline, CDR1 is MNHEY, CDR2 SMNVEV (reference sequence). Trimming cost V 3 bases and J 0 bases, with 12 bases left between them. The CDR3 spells CASSFREARSYNEQFF. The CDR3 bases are TGTGCCAGCAGTTTCCGAGAGGCGCGCTCCTACAATGAGCAGTTCTTC.

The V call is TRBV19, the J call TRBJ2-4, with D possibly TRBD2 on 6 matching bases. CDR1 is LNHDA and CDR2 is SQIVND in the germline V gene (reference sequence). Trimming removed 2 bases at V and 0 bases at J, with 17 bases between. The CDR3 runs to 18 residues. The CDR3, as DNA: TGTGCCAGTAGTATATCATATGGGGGGAGCTTAGCCAAAAACATTCAGTACTTC. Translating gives CASSISYGGSLAKNIQYF.

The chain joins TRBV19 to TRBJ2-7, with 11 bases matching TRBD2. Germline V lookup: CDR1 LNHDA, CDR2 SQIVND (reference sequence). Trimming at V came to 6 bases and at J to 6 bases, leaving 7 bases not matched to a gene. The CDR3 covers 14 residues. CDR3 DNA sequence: TGTGCCAGTAGAGTAGCGGGAGGGCCTGGCGAGCAGTACTTC. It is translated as CASRVAGGPGEQYF. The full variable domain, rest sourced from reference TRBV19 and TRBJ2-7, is DGGITQSPKYLFRKEGQNVTLSCEQNLNHDAMYWYRQDPGQGLRLIYYSQIVNDFQKGDIAEGYSVSREKKESFPLTVTSAQKNPTAFYLCASRVAGGPGEQYFGPGTRLTVT.

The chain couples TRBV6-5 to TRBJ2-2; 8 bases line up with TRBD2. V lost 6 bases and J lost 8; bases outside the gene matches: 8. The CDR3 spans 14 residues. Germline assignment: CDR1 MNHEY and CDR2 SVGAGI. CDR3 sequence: CASRDGTRFGELFF. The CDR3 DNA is TGTGCCAGCAGAGACGGGACTAGGTTTGGGGAGCTGTTTTTT.

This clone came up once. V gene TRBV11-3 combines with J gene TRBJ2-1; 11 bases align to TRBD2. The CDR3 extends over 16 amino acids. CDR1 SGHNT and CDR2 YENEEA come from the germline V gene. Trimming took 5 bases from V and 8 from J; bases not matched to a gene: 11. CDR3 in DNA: TGTGCCAGCAGCCCGCGGACTAGCGGGCTGGTTGATGAGCAGTTCTTC. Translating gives CASSPRTSGLVDEQFF.

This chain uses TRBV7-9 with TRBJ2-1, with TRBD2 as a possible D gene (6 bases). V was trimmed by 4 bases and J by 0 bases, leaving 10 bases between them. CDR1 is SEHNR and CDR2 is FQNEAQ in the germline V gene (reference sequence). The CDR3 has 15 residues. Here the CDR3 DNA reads TGTGCCAGCAGCTCGGAGGGTTTCTCCTACAATGAGCAGTTCTTC. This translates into CASSSEGFSYNEQFF.

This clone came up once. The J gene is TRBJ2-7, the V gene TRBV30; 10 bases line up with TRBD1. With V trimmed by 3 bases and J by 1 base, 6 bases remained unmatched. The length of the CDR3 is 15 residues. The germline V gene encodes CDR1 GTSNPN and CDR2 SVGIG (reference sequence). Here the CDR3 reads CAWRAGQGGSYEQYF. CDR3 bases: TGTGCCTGGAGGGCAGGACAGGGGGGTTCCTACGAGCAGTACTTC.

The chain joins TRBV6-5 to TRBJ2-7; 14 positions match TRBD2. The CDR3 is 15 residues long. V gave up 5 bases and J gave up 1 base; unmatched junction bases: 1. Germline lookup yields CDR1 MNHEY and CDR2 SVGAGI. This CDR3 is CASSRLAGGSYEQYF. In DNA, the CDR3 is TGTGCCAGCAGTAGACTAGCGGGAGGGTCCTACGAGCAGTACTTC.

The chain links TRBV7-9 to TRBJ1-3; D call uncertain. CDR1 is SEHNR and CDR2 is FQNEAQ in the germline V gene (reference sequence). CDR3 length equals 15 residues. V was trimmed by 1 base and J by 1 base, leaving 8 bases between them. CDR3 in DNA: TGTGCCAGCAGCTTAGAGGCGGGGTCTGGAAACACCATATATTTT. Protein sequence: CASSLEAGSGNTIYF.